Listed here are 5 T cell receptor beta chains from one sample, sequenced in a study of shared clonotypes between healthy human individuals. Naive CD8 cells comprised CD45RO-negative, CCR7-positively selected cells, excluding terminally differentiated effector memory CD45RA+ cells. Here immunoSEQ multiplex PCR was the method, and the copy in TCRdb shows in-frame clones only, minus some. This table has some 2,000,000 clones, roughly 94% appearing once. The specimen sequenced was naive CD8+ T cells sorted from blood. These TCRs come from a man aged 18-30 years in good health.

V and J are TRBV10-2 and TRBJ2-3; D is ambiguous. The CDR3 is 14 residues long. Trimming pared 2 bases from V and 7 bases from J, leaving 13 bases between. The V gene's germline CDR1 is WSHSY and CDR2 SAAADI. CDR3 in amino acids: CASSEGQYRYTQYF. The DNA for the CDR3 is TGCGCCAGCAGTGAGGGTCAATATAGGTATACGCAGTATTTT.

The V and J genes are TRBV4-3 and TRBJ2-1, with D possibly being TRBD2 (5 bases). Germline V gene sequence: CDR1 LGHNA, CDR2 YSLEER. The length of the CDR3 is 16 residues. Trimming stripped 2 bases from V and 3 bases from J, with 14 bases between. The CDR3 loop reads CASSQNSAEDYNEQFF. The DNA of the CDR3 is TGCGCCAGCAGCCAAAACTCGGCGGAGGACTACAATGAGCAGTTCTTC.

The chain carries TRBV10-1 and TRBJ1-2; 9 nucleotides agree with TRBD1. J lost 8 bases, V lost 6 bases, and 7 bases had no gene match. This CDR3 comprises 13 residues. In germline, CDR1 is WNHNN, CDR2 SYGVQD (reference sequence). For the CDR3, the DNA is TGCGCCAGCAGCCTGGGACAGGGCTGGGGCTACACCTTC. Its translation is CASSLGQGWGYTF.

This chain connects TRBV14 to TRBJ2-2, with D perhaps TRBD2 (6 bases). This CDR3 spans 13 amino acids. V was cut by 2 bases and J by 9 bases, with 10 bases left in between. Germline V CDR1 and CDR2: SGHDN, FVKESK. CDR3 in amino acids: CASSQRGYRELFF. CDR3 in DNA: TGTGCCAGCAGCCAACGGGGGTACCGGGAGCTGTTTTTT.

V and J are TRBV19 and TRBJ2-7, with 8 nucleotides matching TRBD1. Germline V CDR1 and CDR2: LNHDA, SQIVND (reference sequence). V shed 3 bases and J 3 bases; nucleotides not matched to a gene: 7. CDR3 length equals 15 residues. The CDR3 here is CASSMFYRGDYEQYF. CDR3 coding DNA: TGTGCCAGTAGTATGTTTTACAGGGGGGACTACGAGCAGTACTTC. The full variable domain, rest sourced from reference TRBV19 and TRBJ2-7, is DGGITQSPKYLFRKEGQNVTLSCEQNLNHDAMYWYRQDPGQGLRLIYYSQIVNDFQKGDIAEGYSVSREKKESFPLTVTSAQKNPTAFYLCASSMFYRGDYEQYFGPGTRLTVT.